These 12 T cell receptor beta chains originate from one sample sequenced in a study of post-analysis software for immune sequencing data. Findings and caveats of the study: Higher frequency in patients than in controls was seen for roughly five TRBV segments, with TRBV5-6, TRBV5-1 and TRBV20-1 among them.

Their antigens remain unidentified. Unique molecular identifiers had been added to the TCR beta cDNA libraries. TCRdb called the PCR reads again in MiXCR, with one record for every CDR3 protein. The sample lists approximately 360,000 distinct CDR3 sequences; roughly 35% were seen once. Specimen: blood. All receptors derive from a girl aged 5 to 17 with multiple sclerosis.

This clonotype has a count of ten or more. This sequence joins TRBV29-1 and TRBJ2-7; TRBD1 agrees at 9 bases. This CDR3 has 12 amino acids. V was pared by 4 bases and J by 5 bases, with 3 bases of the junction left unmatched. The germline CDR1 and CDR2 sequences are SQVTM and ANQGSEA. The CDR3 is CSVGQGGNEQYF. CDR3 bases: TGCAGCGTTGGACAGGGGGGCAACGAGCAGTACTTC.

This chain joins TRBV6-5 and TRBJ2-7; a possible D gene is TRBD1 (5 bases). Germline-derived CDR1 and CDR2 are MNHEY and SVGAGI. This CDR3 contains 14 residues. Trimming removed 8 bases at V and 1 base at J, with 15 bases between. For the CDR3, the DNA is TGTGCCAGCGGAGACTCAGGGATTTCCTACGAGCAGTACTTC. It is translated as CASGDSGISYEQYF.

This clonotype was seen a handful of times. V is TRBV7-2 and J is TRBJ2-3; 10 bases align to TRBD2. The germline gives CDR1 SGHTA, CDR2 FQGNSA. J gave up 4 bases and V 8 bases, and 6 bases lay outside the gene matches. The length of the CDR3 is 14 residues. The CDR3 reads CASGGTSVPDTQYF. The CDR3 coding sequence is TGTGCCAGCGGAGGGACTAGCGTTCCAGATACGCAGTATTTT.

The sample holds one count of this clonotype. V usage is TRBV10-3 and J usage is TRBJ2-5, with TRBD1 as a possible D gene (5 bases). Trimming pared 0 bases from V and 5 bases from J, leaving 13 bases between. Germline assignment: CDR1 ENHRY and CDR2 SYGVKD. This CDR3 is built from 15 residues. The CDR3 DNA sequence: TGTGCCATCAGTGAGTCCAGCAGGGATGGGGAGACCCAGTACTTC. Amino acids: CAISESSRDGETQYF.

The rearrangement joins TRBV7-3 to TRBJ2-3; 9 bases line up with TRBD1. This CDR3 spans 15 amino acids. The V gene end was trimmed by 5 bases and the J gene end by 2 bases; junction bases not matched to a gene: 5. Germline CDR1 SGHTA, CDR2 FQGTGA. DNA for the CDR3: TGTGCCAGCAGCCAGGGGGACAGGGACACAGATACGCAGTATTTT. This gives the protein CASSQGDRDTDTQYF.

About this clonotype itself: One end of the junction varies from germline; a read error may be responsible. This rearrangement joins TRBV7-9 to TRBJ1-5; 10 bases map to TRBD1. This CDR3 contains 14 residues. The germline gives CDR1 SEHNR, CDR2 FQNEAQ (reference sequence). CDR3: CASSSTGGKQPQHF. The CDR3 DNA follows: TGTGCCAGCAGCTCGACAGGGGGCAAGCAGCCCCAGCATTTT.

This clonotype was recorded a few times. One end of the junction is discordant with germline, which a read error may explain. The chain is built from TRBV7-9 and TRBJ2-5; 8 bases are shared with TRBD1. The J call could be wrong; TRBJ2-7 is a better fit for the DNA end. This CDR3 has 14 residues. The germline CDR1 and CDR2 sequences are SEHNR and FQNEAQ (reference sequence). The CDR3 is CTSSSGQGGYEQYF. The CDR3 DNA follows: TGTACCAGCAGCTCCGGACAGGGAGGCTACGAGCAGTACTTC.

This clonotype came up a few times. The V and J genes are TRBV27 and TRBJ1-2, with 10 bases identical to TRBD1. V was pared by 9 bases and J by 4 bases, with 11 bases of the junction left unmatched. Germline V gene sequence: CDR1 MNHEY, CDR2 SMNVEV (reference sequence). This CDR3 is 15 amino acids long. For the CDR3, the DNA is TGTGCCAGTAGTCCGGCGGGACAGGGGTTCTATGGCTACACCTTC. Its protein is CASSPAGQGFYGYTF.

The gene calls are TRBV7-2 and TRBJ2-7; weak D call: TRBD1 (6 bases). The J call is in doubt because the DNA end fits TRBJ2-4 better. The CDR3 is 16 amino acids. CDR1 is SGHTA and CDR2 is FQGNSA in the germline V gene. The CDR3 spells CASSLGRGTASNIQYF. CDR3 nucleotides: TGTGCCAGCAGCTTGGGAAGGGGGACGGCCTCAAACATTCAGTACTTC.

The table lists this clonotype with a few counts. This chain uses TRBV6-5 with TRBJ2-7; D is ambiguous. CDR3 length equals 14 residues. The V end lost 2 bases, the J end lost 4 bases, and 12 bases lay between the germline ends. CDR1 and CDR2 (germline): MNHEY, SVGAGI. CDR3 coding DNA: TGTGCCAGCAGTTACAGAGGCTTCGGGTACGAGCAGTACTTC. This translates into CASSYRGFGYEQYF.

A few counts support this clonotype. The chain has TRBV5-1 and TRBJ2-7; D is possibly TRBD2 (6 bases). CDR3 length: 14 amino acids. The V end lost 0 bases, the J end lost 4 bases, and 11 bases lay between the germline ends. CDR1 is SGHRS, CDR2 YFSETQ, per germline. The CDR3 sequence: CASSLGAGRYEQYF. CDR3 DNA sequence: TGCGCCAGCAGCTTGGGGGCAGGGAGGTACGAGCAGTACTTC. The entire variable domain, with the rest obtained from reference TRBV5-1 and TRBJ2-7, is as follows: KAGVTQTPRYLIKTRGQQVTLSCSPISGHRSVSWYQQTPGQGLQFLFEYFSETQRNKGNFPGRFSGRQFSNSRSEMNVSTLELGDSALYLCASSLGAGRYEQYFGPGTRLTVT.

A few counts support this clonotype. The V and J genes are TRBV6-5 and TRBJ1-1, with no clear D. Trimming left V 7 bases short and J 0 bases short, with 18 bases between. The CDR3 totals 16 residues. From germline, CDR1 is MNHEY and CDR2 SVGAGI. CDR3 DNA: TGTGCCAGCACCCTAAATATCTGGCGTATGAACACTGAAGCTTTCTTT. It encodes CASTLNIWRMNTEAFF.